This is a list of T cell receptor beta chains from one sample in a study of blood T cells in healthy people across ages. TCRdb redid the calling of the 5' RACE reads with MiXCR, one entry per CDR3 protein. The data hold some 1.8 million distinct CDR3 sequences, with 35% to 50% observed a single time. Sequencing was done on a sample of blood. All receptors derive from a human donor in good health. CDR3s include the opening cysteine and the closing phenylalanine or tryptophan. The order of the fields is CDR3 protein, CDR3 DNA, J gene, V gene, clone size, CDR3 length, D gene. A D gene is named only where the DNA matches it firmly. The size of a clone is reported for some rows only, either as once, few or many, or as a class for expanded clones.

cdr3_aa: CSATLAGAGEQYF
cdr3_nt: TGCAGTGCCACACTAGCGGGGGCGGGGGAGCAGTACTTC
j_call: TRBJ2-7
v_call: TRBV20-1
clone_size: few
cdr3_length: 13
d_call: TRBD2

cdr3_aa: CSARGETQYF
cdr3_nt: TGCAGTGCTAGAGGGGAGACCCAGTACTTC
j_call: TRBJ2-5
v_call: TRBV20-1
clone_size: many
cdr3_length: 10
d_call: -

cdr3_aa: CASSQEVGSLTVINTDTQYF
cdr3_nt: TGTGCCAGCAGCCAAGAGGTGGGCAGCCTTACCGTGATAAATACAGATACGCAGTATTTT
j_call: TRBJ2-3
v_call: TRBV3-1
clone_size: many
cdr3_length: 20
d_call: -

cdr3_aa: CASTTSGVYNEQFF
cdr3_nt: TGTGCCAGTACCACTAGCGGGGTATACAATGAGCAGTTCTTC
j_call: TRBJ2-1
v_call: TRBV7-8
clone_size: -
cdr3_length: 14
d_call: TRBD2

cdr3_aa: CSASLASGGAGYEQFF
cdr3_nt: TGCAGTGCTAGTCTCGCTAGCGGGGGGGCCGGTTATGAGCAGTTCTTC
j_call: TRBJ2-1
v_call: TRBV20-1
clone_size: few
cdr3_length: 16
d_call: TRBD2

cdr3_aa: CASSQNMGDGTQYF
cdr3_nt: TGTGCCAGCAGTCAGAACATGGGCGATGGCACGCAGTATTTT
j_call: TRBJ2-3
v_call: TRBV12-3/TRBV12-4
clone_size: -
cdr3_length: 14
d_call: -

cdr3_aa: CASSLVIGPGANVLTF
cdr3_nt: TGCGCCAGCAGCTTGGTCATAGGGCCCGGGGCCAACGTCCTGACTTTC
j_call: TRBJ2-6
v_call: TRBV5-1
clone_size: once
cdr3_length: 16
d_call: -

cdr3_aa: CATSASGEGTNYGYTF
cdr3_nt: TGTGCCACCAGTGCCTCTGGGGAGGGAACGAACTATGGCTACACCTTC
j_call: TRBJ1-2
v_call: TRBV24-1
clone_size: -
cdr3_length: 16
d_call: -

cdr3_aa: CSAGVGLRVQPQHF
cdr3_nt: TGCAGTGCTGGGGTGGGGCTCCGAGTTCAGCCCCAGCATTTT
j_call: TRBJ1-5
v_call: TRBV20-1
clone_size: -
cdr3_length: 14
d_call: -

cdr3_aa: CASSSDIRGEQYF
cdr3_nt: TGTGCCAGCAGTTCGGACATCCGAGGGGAGCAGTACTTC
j_call: TRBJ2-7
v_call: TRBV6-6
clone_size: few
cdr3_length: 13
d_call: -

cdr3_aa: CASSFRDYEQYF
cdr3_nt: TGCGCCAGCAGCTTCAGAGACTACGAGCAGTACTTC
j_call: TRBJ2-7
v_call: TRBV5-1
clone_size: many
cdr3_length: 12
d_call: -

cdr3_aa: CSVVRTARAYEQYF
cdr3_nt: TGCAGTGTAGTGAGGACAGCACGGGCCTACGAGCAGTACTTC
j_call: TRBJ2-7
v_call: TRBV20-1
clone_size: -
cdr3_length: 14
d_call: -

cdr3_aa: CASSLASNQGAFF
cdr3_nt: TGTGCCAGCAGCTTAGCCTCGAACCAAGGAGCTTTCTTT
j_call: TRBJ1-1
v_call: TRBV7-9
clone_size: -
cdr3_length: 13
d_call: -

cdr3_aa: CSVERQVGWPQHF
cdr3_nt: TGCAGCGTTGAGAGACAGGTTGGCTGGCCCCAGCATTTT
j_call: TRBJ1-5
v_call: TRBV29-1
clone_size: -
cdr3_length: 13
d_call: -

cdr3_aa: CASSAVADSYGYTF
cdr3_nt: TGTGCCAGCAGTGCAGTAGCGGACAGCTATGGCTACACCTTC
j_call: TRBJ1-2
v_call: TRBV6-5
clone_size: -
cdr3_length: 14
d_call: -

cdr3_aa: CAISEAGSYEQYF
cdr3_nt: TGTGCCATCAGTGAGGCTGGTTCCTACGAGCAGTACTTC
j_call: TRBJ2-7
v_call: TRBV10-3
clone_size: many
cdr3_length: 13
d_call: -

cdr3_aa: CASSERIPGQGKETQYF
cdr3_nt: TGTGCCAGCTCCGAGAGGATCCCGGGACAGGGGAAAGAGACCCAGTACTTC
j_call: TRBJ2-5
v_call: TRBV18
clone_size: few
cdr3_length: 17
d_call: TRBD1

cdr3_aa: CASRDRGEQYF
cdr3_nt: TGTGCCAGCAGGGACCGTGGGGAGCAGTACTTC
j_call: TRBJ2-7
v_call: TRBV12-3/TRBV12-4
clone_size: many
cdr3_length: 11
d_call: -

cdr3_aa: CASSLATQADTQYF
cdr3_nt: TGCGCCAGCAGCTTGGCCACGCAGGCAGATACGCAGTATTTT
j_call: TRBJ2-3
v_call: TRBV5-1
clone_size: -
cdr3_length: 14
d_call: -

cdr3_aa: CASSYSEGQVHYEQYF
cdr3_nt: TGTGCCAGCAGTTACTCGGAGGGACAGGTTCACTACGAGCAGTACTTC
j_call: TRBJ2-7
v_call: TRBV6-5
clone_size: few
cdr3_length: 16
d_call: TRBD1